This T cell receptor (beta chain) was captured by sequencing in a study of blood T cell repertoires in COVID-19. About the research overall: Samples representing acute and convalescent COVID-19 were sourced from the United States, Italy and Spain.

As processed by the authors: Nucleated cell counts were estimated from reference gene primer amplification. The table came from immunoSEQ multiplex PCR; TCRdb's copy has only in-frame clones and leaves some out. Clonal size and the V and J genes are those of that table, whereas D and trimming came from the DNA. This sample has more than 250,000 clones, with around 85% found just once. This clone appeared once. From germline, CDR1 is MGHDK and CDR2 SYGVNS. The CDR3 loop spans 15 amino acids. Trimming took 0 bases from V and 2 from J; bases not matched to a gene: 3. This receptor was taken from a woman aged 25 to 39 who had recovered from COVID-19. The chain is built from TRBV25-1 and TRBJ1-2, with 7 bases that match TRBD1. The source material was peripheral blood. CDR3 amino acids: CASSEYGGQNYGYTF. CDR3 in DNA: TGTGCCAGCAGTGAATATGGGGGACAGAACTATGGCTACACCTTC.